The present entry profiles one T cell receptor (beta chain) with its context. Its antigen is not known. The data derive from a study of response to subunit inactivated influenza vaccine. TCRdb re-analysed the RT-PCR reads in MiXCR, keeping a single row per CDR3 protein. The data show about 800,000 distinct CDR3 sequences, 21% seen once. After removal of 3 bases from V and 4 bases from J, the junction contained 5 bases not matched to a gene. Per the germline V gene, CDR1 is LGHDT and CDR2 is YNNKEL (reference sequence). CDR3 length equals 16 residues. Study conclusions and caveats: The study's authors posited that every seasonal influenza vaccination enlists few new T cells.

The sequence derives from a man aged 50 or older who received an inactivated influenza vaccine. This specimen was PBMCs from blood, taken roughly 5 days after vaccination. This rearrangement joins TRBV3-1 to TRBJ2-3; 12 bases are shared with TRBD2. CDR3 DNA sequence: TGTGCCAGCAGCCACCCCCCTAGCGGGGGGGCAGATACGCAGTATTTT. Protein sequence: CASSHPPSGGADTQYF.